This TCR beta chain comes out of a study of breast tumors, draining lymph nodes, adjacent tissues (dated by TCRdb to the mid-2010s). Describing the broader study: In breast cancer patients, the study compared the TCR beta repertoires of tumor, adjacent nontumor tissue and axillary lymph nodes. The study was designed to assess the relationships and possible T-cell exchange between tumor, surrounding tissue and draining lymph node repertoires in human breast cancer.

Findings and caveats that apply to the study as a whole: The similarity between tumor and nontumor tissue repertoires was significantly greater in luminal-like breast cancer than in basal-like breast cancer. A scenario in which most tumor T cells derive from the lymph node and then expand within tumor tissue was judged to be consistent with the data. T-cell repertoire diversity in tumors was found to be lower than in lymph nodes but higher than in nontumor tissue, and preferential V and J gene usage was observed. The study presented the conclusion that tumor T cells originate in lymph nodes as consistent with a hypothesis, not as something directly demonstrated.

Adjacent samples were composed of nontumor breast tissue surrounding the tumor. Sequencing was performed on an Illumina HiSeq 2000. TCR beta chain libraries were generated by multiplex PCR amplification. The amplified TCR beta chain products were analyzed by high-throughput sequencing. TCRdb reprocessed the public reads (quality trimming at Q25 with fastp, clone calling with MiXCR) and kept in-frame beta chains. Rows are combined by CDR3 protein, so each entry shows the most common genes and DNA. Across this sample there are roughly 15,000 distinct CDR3 sequences, with roughly 44% seen only once. Of the sample, roughly 31% falls within the top ten clones. A word on this clonotype: The antigen it recognizes is unknown. One base away there is no much larger clone; base qualities are not given.

This clonotype was sampled from a female donor with breast cancer. Some clones in this sample may be carry-over from other donors' samples. Sequenced material: tumor-adjacent breast tissue.

The CDR3 reads CASILAGGNTEAFF. The DNA sequence is TGTGCCAGTATTCTGGCAGGGGGGAACACTGAAGCTTTCTTT. The chain couples TRBV19 to TRBJ1-1; the central 7 bases match TRBD1. From its cysteine to its phenylalanine, the CDR3 spans 14 amino acids. The read is trimmed to its CDR3 DNA, 42 bases read in frame from base 1. The germline V gene (reference sequence) provides CDR1 LNHDA and CDR2 SQIVND. The V end gives up 7 bases and the J end 1 base, leaving 6 bases in the junction not matched to a gene.